This TCR beta chain was obtained from a study of blood T cell repertoires in COVID-19. Study context: Donors in the United States, Italy and Spain gave samples during acute or convalescent COVID-19. Sample material is recorded as cDNA or gDNA derived from T cells, B-cell-depleted T cells, or PBMCs.

This clone occurred once. Assay used: immunoSEQ multiplex PCR; TCRdb lists only in-frame clones, some missing. The table has nearly 55,000 clones, over 80% seen once; the top ten hold around 7%. Deletions cut 3 bases from V and 8 bases from J, with 14 bases between. There are 14 residues in the CDR3. Germline lookup yields CDR1 SGDLS and CDR2 YYNGEE. This chain uses TRBV9 with TRBJ1-4; TRBD1 is a possible D gene (5 bases). Sequencing was performed on peripheral blood. The source is a woman aged 60-70 years with active or convalescent COVID-19. For the CDR3, the DNA is TGTGCCAGCAGCGAGGCGGGGCCGGGGGAAAAACTGTTTTTT. Translation gives CASSEAGPGEKLFF.